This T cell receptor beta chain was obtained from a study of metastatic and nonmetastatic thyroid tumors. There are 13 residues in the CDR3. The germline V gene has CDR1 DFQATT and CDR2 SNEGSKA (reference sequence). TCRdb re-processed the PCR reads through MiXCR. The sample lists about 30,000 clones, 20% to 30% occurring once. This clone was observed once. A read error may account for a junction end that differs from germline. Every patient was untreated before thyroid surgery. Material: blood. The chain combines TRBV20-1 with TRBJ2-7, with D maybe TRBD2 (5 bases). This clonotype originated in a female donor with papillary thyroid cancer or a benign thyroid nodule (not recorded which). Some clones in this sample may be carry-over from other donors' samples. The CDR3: CSALSADSNEQYF. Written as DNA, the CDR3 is TGCAGTGCTCTTAGCGCGGACTCCAACGAGCAGTACTTC.